This TCR beta chain is drawn from a study of T cells in Graves' hyperthyroidism and ophthalmopathy. Findings and limits, study-wide: In blood, most of the thyroid clonotypes expanded above 0.001 were also present.

In its sample, this clonotype was seen a few times. Its antigen is as yet unknown. V was shortened by 0 bases and J by 4 bases, with 9 bases between the two germline ends. The germline CDR1 and CDR2 sequences are MNHNY and SVGAGI (reference sequence). The CDR3 has 14 residues. These patients, aged 18 to 65, had recently diagnosed hyperthyroidism lasting under 2 months. Researchers amplified the TCR beta CDR3 regions from RNA transcripts. A first-round RT-PCR of the TCR CDR3 used the HTBI primer set. TCRdb re-analysed the multiplex PCR reads in MiXCR, keeping a single row per CDR3 protein. Among around 720,000 distinct CDR3 sequences, about 35% were seen once, and the ten largest hold approximately 31%.

Sequenced: blood. This chain links TRBV6-6 with TRBJ1-1; unclear D gene. The sequence came from a woman aged 40 to 50 with Graves' hyperthyroidism. This CDR3 is CASSYSMGSTEAFF. CDR3 in DNA: TGTGCCAGCAGTTACTCGATGGGCTCCACTGAAGCTTTCTTT.